Each of the 25 T cell receptor beta chains below was sequenced from the same sample in a study of monozygotic twins with inflammatory bowel disease. For each CDR3 protein, TCRdb gives one entry from its re-call of the 5' RACE reads, without DNA. This sample carries 300,000 to 400,000 distinct CDR3 sequences, with roughly 2% going to the ten biggest clones. What was sequenced was blood. Receptor source: a human donor with ulcerative colitis or Crohn's disease, or a healthy co-twin of an affected twin (not recorded which).

The CDR3 sequence is CASSLPLANSRGEQFF. This rearrangement joins TRBV27 to TRBJ2-1; TCRdb gives TRBD1 as the D gene, but with no DNA this cannot be confirmed. Germline lookup yields CDR1 MNHEY and CDR2 SMNVEV (reference sequence). The CDR3 spans 16 residues.

V usage is TRBV5-1 and J usage is TRBJ2-3; TCRdb outputs TRBD1, but without DNA this stays unchecked. The CDR3 runs 14 residues. The germline V gene has CDR1 SGHRS and CDR2 YFSETQ. CDR3 amino acids: CASSLFGAGDTQYF.

This chain uses TRBV24-1 with TRBJ2-1; the D call of TRBD1 rests on TCRdb alone, since no DNA is present to check it. Germline V gene lookup returns CDR1 KGHDR and CDR2 SFDVKD. The length of the CDR3 is 13 residues. CDR3: CATRSGTINEQFF.

V usage is TRBV20-1 and J usage is TRBJ2-5; TCRdb selects TRBD1, and the lack of DNA leaves this call unchecked. Looked up from germline, CDR1 is DFQATT and CDR2 is SNEGSKA (reference sequence). The CDR3 loop spans 15 amino acids. CDR3 sequence reads: CTADPDRGLRETQYF.

J is TRBJ1-3 and V is TRBV12-3 or TRBV12-4; checking the TCRdb D call of TRBD1 is not possible without DNA. The CDR3 has 14 residues. The CDR3 is CASRRDSSGNTIYF.

V and J are TRBV5-1 and TRBJ2-3; TCRdb outputs TRBD2, but without DNA this stays unchecked. Germline-derived CDR1 and CDR2 are SGHRS and YFSETQ. The CDR3 loop spans 16 amino acids. The CDR3 spells CASSTSSGSRTDTQYF.

This sequence joins TRBV19 and TRBJ1-1; TCRdb names TRBD1, which stays unverified in the absence of DNA. Germline-derived CDR1 and CDR2 are LNHDA and SQIVND (reference sequence). The CDR3 contains 15 residues. CDR3 region: CASSTRDTVNTEAFF.

The V and J genes are TRBV7-2 and TRBJ2-7; checking the TCRdb D call of TRBD1 is not possible without DNA. The length of the CDR3 is 16 residues. Germline CDR1 and CDR2: SGHTA and FQGNSA. CDR3 protein: CASSLDSRTGGSEQYF.

The V and J genes are TRBV7-2 and TRBJ2-7. Germline V lookup: CDR1 SGHTA, CDR2 FQGNSA. The CDR3 contains 15 residues. CDR3 amino acids: CASSLGRTRVYEQYF.

This chain joins TRBV4-1 and TRBJ1-3; TCRdb proposes TRBD1, but this gene call is untestable without DNA. Germline CDR1 MGHRA, CDR2 YSYEKL. The CDR3 is 15 amino acids. The CDR3: CAGSQGQLVGNTIYF.

V usage is TRBV20-1 and J usage is TRBJ2-7; TCRdb's D call, TRBD1, is unchecked because there is no DNA. The CDR3 totals 15 residues. Germline CDR1 DFQATT, CDR2 SNEGSKA (reference sequence). The CDR3 region is CSARPKFAPSEGQYF.

The CDR3 sequence: CASSPGGSNYGYTF. The chain carries TRBV5-1 and TRBJ1-2; with no DNA, the TCRdb D assignment of TRBD1 cannot be verified. CDR1 is SGHRS and CDR2 is YFSETQ in the germline V gene. This CDR3 has 14 amino acids.

This CDR3 is CASSLVARAEQFF. V usage is TRBV7-7 and J usage is TRBJ2-1; lacking DNA, the TRBD1 call made by TCRdb goes unchecked. The V gene's germline CDR1 is SSHAT and CDR2 FNYEAQ (reference sequence). The CDR3 runs to 13 residues. Full variable domain (outside the CDR3, taken from reference TRBV7-7 and TRBJ2-1): GAGVSQSPRYKVTKRGQDVTLRCDPISSHATLYWYQQALGQGPEFLTYFNYEAQPDKSGLPSDRFSAERPEGSISTLTIQRTEQRDSAMYRCASSLVARAEQFFGPGTRLTVL.

The genes are TRBV18 and TRBJ2-1; the TCRdb call, TRBD2, lacks DNA for checking. The length of the CDR3 is 12 residues. The germline gives CDR1 KGHSH, CDR2 LQKENI. The CDR3 spells CASSPGPGEQFF.

This chain uses TRBV7-3 with TRBJ2-1. The CDR3 runs 15 residues. CDR1 is SGHTA, CDR2 FQGTGA, per germline. The CDR3 reads CASSSALGSYNEQFF.

The gene calls are TRBV11-2 and TRBJ2-7; TCRdb gives TRBD1 as the D gene, but with no DNA this cannot be confirmed. Germline CDR1 is SGHAT and CDR2 is FQNNGV. The CDR3 spans 14 residues. CDR3: CASSFRTGEFEQYF.

V is TRBV4-1 and J is TRBJ2-7; the TRBD1 assignment by TCRdb is unverifiable without DNA. The CDR3 extends over 12 amino acids. Germline CDR1 MGHRA, CDR2 YSYEKL. The CDR3 is CAIPYLSYEQYF.

J is TRBJ1-1 and V is TRBV6-5; the D gene TCRdb calls, TRBD1, cannot be checked with no DNA. The CDR3 consists of 16 residues. CDR1 and CDR2 from the germline V gene are MNHEY and SVGAGI. The CDR3 region is CASSSDRKGRNTEAFF.

V usage is TRBV6-2 or TRBV6-3 and J usage is TRBJ2-2; TCRdb's D gene call, TRBD1, goes unchecked for lack of DNA. CDR1 is MNHEY and CDR2 is SVGEGT in the germline V gene. The CDR3 covers 14 residues. The chain's CDR3 is CASIHRVEAGELFF.

The chain has TRBV28 and TRBJ2-1; the D gene TCRdb calls, TRBD2, cannot be checked with no DNA. The germline V gene encodes CDR1 MDHEN and CDR2 SYDVKM. The CDR3 length is 14 residues. The CDR3 sequence is CASSSRGGHNEQFF.

The J gene is TRBJ2-1, the V gene TRBV20-1. Per the germline V gene, CDR1 is DFQATT and CDR2 is SNEGSKA (reference sequence). The CDR3 has 13 amino acids. This chain's CDR3 is CSARDLPRNEQFF.

V usage is TRBV9 and J usage is TRBJ2-3; TCRdb's D call, TRBD1, is unchecked because there is no DNA. The CDR3 spans 13 residues. Germline V gene lookup returns CDR1 SGDLS and CDR2 YYNGEE. CDR3 residues: CASSLDRGDTQYF.

The rearrangement uses TRBV6-1 and TRBJ1-1. The CDR3 covers 17 residues. Germline V gene data show CDR1 as MNHNS and CDR2 as SASEGT. The CDR3 here is CASSEAGFGGMNTEAFF.

This rearrangement joins TRBV20-1 to TRBJ1-3; there is no DNA to check the TCRdb D call of TRBD1. In germline, CDR1 is DFQATT, CDR2 SNEGSKA (reference sequence). This CDR3 is built from 13 residues. CDR3 sequence reads: CSARVPGGNTIYF.

The chain uses TRBV20-1 and TRBJ2-1; TCRdb reports TRBD2, a call that lacks DNA to check it against. The CDR3 has 15 amino acids. Looked up from germline, CDR1 is DFQATT and CDR2 is SNEGSKA (reference sequence). The CDR3 loop reads CSATVSGGARNEQFF.